What follows is one T cell receptor (beta chain) and its context. The specificity of this receptor is unknown. Qualities for individual bases were not recorded, and no much larger clone is one base off. The library was prepared using the immunoSEQ multiplex PCR assay. For most patients, genomic DNA was isolated with the Qiagen DNeasy Blood and Tissue Kit and sent frozen to Adaptive Biotechnologies for TCR sequencing. For most patients, high-throughput TCR-beta CDR3 sequencing of genomic DNA was performed by Adaptive Biotechnologies. The authors processed their data as follows. Adaptive's ImmunoSEQ software supplied the TCR sequencing data for 18 patients, while MiXCR and VDJtools were used to process a few other patients. To correct CD4 versus CD8 sorting errors, any sequence found in both subsets at a frequency ratio below 5:1 was removed. CDR3 nucleotide sequences shared between donor and recipient were removed because their origin could not be assigned. At least 2-fold expansion over unstimulated cells and a minimum CFSE-low frequency of 0.002% (template counts) or 0.001% (read counts) were required for clones to be classified as alloreactive. A clone was considered mappable if detected in the sequenced pre-transplant spleen, lymph node, or MLR CFSE-low populations of the donor or recipient. The cumulative frequency of alloreactive clones was calculated as a percentage of all sequences, weighted by copy number. TCRdb limited this immuneACCESS table to in-frame rearrangements with V and J called. A share of clones is missing; checked studies link under half to unresolved V genes, and the rest is unexplained. Clonal size and the V and J genes are those of that table, whereas D and trimming came from the DNA. Present in this sample are under 150,000 clones, about nine tenths of which were seen just once. The ten largest make up roughly 0.2% of the sample.

This specimen's time point label, per the study, means: cells obtained before transplantation from donor or recipient. CD3+CD4+ and CD3+CD8+ populations were FACS-sorted from unstimulated pre-transplant donor and recipient cells taken from spleen or lymph nodes. The CDR3, from cysteine to phenylalanine, totals 15 residues. CDR3 DNA only is kept here, 45 bases in frame from base 1. According to the germline V gene, CDR1 reads SGHDN and CDR2 reads FVKESK. V ends up 4 bases short and J 7 bases short, with an unmatched junction base count of 3. This specimen belongs to a study of graft-versus-host responses after intestinal transplantation (dated by TCRdb to 2020 to 2022). Background for the entire study: Multivisceral, liver-intestinal, or isolated intestinal transplants were received by the recipients. Anti-thymocyte globulin induction was given to all recipients, followed by maintenance tacrolimus and steroids for around three years. After intestinal transplantation, graft-versus-host and host-versus-graft alloreactive T cell clones in the graft, circulation and bone marrow were tracked using bulk TCR-beta CDR3 sequencing. Alloreactive clones were identified by sequencing pre-transplant mixed lymphocyte reaction products and comparing them with unstimulated pre-transplant donor and recipient T cells. The cohort enrolled 20 to 30 intestinal transplant recipients, one of whom was a retransplant, and 3 patients without pretransplant specimens were excluded. A peak of at least 4% donor T cells among recipient peripheral blood mononuclear cells was the definition used for donor T cell macrochimerism. Rather than going through the commercial service, samples from three later patients were sequenced in-house on an Illumina MiSeq and processed with MiXCR.

What the authors observed across the whole study: GvH clones were detected in recipient bone marrow, and some of these GvH clones were observed earlier in ileal mucosa or blood, consistent with an intestinal mucosal origin. Early after transplant, declines in HvG clones were associated with peak levels of circulating GvH clones. Patients with donor T cell macrochimerism had high GvH to HvG T cell clonal ratios in their allografts. The conclusions were limited by the relatively low number and heterogeneity of the intestinal transplant patients.

Recombination linked TRBV14 to TRBJ2-1, with 14 central nucleotides matching TRBD2. The starting material was unstimulated CD4+ T cells sorted from spleen or lymph node cells, obtained before intestinal transplant. This clonotype originated in a human donor who received an intestinal transplant. The CDR3 amino acid sequence is: CASSRLAGGWNEQFF. The sequence in DNA is TGTGCCAGCAGCCGACTAGCGGGGGGGTGGAATGAGCAGTTCTTC.